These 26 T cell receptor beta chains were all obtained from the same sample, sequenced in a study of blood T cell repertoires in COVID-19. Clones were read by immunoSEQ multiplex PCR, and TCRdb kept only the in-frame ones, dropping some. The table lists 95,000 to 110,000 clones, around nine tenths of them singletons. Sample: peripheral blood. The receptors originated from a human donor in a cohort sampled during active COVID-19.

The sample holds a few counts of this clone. The CDR3, as DNA: TGTGCCAGTAGATCGGGACAGGGGTTTCAGCCCCAGCATTTT. Its protein is CASRSGQGFQPQHF. The gene calls are TRBV19 and TRBJ1-5; 10 bases are a match to TRBD1. CDR3 size: 14 residues. Germline CDR1 reads LNHDA; CDR2 reads SQIVND (reference sequence). The junction had 5 bases not matched to a gene; V was cut back by 6 bases and J by 6 bases.

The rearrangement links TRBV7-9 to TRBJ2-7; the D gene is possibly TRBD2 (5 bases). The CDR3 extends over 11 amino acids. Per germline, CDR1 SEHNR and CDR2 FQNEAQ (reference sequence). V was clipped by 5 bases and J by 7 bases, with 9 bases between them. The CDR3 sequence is CASSGRGEQYF. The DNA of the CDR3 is TGTGCCAGCAGCGGACGGGGAGAGCAGTACTTC.

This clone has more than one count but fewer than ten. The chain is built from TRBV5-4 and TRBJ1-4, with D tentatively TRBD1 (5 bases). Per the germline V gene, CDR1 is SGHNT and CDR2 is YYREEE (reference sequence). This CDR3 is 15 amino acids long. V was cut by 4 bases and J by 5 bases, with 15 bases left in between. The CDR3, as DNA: TGTGCCAGCAGCCCACCAGGGTCTGGGAATGAAAAACTGTTTTTT. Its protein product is CASSPPGSGNEKLFF.

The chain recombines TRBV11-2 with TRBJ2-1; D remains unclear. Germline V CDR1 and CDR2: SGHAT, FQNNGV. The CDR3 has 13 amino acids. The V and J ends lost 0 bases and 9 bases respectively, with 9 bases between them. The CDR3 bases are TGTGCCAGCAGCTTAGATATCTTCGGTGAGCAGTTCTTC. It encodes CASSLDIFGEQFF.

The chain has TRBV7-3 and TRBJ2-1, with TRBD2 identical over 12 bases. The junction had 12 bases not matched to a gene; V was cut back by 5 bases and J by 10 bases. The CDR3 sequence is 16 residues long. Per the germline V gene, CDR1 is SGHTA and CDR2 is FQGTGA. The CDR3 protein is CASSPIGLAGTGEQFF. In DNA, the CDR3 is TGTGCCAGCAGCCCAATAGGACTAGCGGGGACGGGGGAGCAGTTCTTC. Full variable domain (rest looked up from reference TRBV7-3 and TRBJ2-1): GAGVSQTPSNKVTEKGKYVELRCDPISGHTALYWYRQSLGQGPEFLIYFQGTGAADDSGLPNDRFFAVRPEGSVSTLKIQRTERGDSAVYLCASSPIGLAGTGEQFFGPGTRLTVL.

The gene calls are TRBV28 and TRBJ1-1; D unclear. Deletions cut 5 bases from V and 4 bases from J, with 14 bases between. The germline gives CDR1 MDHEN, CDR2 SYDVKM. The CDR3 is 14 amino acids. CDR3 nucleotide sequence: TGTGCCAGCAGTCTCCCCATGGGGAGCACTGAAGCTTTCTTT. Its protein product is CASSLPMGSTEAFF.

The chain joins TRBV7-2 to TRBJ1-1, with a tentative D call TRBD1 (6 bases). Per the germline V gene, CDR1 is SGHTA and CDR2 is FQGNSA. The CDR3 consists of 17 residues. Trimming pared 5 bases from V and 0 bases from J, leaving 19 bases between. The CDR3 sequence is CASSPEGHRKLNTEAFF. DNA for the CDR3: TGTGCCAGCAGCCCCGAGGGACACCGCAAATTGAACACTGAAGCTTTCTTT.

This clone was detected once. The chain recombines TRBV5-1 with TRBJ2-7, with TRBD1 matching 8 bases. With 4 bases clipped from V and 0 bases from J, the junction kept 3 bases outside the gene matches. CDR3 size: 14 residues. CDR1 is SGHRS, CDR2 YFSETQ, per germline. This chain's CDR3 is CASSKTGASYEQYF. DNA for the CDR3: TGCGCCAGCAGCAAGACAGGGGCCTCCTACGAGCAGTACTTC.

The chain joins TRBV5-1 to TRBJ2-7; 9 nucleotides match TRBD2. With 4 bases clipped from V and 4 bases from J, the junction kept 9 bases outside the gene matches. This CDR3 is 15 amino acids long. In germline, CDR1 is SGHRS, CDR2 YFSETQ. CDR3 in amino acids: CASSQGTSSRYEQYF. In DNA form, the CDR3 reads TGCGCCAGCAGCCAGGGGACTAGCTCCAGGTACGAGCAGTACTTC.

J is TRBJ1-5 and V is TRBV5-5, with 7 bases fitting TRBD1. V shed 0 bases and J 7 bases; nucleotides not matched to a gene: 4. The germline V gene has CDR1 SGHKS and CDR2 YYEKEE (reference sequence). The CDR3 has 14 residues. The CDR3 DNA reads TGTGCCAGCAGCTTGGAAGGGGGCCAGCAGCCCCAGCATTTT. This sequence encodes CASSLEGGQQPQHF.

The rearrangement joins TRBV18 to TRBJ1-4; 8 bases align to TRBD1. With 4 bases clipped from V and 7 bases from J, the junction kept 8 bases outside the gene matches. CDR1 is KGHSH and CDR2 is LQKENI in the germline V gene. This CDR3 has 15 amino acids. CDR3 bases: TGTGCCAGCTCACTTGGACAGGGTACGGGTGAAAAACTGTTTTTT. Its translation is CASSLGQGTGEKLFF.

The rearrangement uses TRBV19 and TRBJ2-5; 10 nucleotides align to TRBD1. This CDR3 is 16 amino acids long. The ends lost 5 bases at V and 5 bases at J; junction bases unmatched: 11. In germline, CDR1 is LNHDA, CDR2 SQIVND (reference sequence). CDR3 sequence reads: CASSLRQGAVVETQYF. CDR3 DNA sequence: TGTGCCAGTAGTCTAAGACAGGGGGCGGTTGTGGAGACCCAGTACTTC.

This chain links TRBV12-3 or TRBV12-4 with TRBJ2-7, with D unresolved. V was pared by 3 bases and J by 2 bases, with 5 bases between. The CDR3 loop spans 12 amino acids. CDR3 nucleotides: TGTGCCAGCAGTTTGGGCACCTACGAGCAGTACTTC. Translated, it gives CASSLGTYEQYF.

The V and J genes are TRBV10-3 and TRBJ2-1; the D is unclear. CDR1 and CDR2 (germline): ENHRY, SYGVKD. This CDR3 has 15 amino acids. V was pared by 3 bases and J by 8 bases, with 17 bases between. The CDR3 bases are TGTGCCATCAGTGATCCGGGTCTTAGTGCGGATGAGCAGTTCTTC. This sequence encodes CAISDPGLSADEQFF.

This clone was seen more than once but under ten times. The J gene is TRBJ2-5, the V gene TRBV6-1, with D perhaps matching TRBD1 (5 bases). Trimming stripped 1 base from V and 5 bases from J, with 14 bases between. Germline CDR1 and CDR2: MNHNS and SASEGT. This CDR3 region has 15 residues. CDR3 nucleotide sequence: TGTGCCAGCAGTGAAGAAGGGGCCTATTGGGAGACCCAGTACTTC. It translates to CASSEEGAYWETQYF.

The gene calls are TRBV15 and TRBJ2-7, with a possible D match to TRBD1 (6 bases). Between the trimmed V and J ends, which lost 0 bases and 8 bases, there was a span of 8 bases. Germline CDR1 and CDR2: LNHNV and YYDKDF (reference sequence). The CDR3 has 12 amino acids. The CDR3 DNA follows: TGTGCCACCAGCAGAGATACAGGGAAGCAGTACTTC. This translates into CATSRDTGKQYF.

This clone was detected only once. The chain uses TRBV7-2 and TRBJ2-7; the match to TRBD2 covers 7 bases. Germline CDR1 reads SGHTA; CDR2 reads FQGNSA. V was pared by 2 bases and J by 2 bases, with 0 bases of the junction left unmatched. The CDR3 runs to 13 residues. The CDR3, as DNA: TGTGCCAGCAGCTTAAGCGGGACCTACGAGCAGTACTTC. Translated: CASSLSGTYEQYF.

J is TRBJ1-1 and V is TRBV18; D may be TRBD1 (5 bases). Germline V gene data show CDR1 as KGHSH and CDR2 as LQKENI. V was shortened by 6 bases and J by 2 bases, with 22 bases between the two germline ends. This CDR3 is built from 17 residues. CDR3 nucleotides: TGTGCCAGCTCCGAAATTTCGCTCGTGGGGCCAAACACTGAAGCTTTCTTT. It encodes CASSEISLVGPNTEAFF.

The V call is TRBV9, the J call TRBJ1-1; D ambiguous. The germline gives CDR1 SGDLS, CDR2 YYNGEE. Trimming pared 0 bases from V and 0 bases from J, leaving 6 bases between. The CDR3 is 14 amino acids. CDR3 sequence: CASSVVSMNTEAFF. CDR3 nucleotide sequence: TGTGCCAGCAGCGTAGTGTCCATGAACACTGAAGCTTTCTTT.

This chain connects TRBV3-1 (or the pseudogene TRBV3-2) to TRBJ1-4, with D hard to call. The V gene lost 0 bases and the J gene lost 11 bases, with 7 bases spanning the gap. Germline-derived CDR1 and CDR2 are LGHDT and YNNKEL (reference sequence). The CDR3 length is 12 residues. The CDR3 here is CASSQETGKLFF. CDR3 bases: TGTGCCAGCAGCCAAGAAACGGGGAAACTGTTTTTT.

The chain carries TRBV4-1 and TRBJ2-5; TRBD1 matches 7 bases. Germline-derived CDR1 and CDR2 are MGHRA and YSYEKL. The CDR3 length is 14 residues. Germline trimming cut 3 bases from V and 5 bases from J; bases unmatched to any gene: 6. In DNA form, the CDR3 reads TGCGCCAGCAGCCAGTCGACAGGGCGGGAGACCCAGTACTTC. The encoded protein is CASSQSTGRETQYF.

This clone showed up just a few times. CDR3 in DNA: TGTGCCAGCAGTTACTTTTATGAGGGGGCCAAAGAGACCCAGTACTTC. Its protein is CASSYFYEGAKETQYF. The chain uses TRBV6-5 and TRBJ2-5; 7 bases line up with TRBD1. This CDR3 is 16 amino acids long. Germline V gene lookup returns CDR1 MNHEY and CDR2 SVGAGI. The ends lost 1 base at V and 3 bases at J; junction bases unmatched: 8.

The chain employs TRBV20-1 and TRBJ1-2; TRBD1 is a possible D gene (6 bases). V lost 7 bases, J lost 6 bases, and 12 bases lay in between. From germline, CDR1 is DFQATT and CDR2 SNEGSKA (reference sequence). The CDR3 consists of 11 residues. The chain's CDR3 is CSGSGGHGYTF. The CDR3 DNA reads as TGCAGTGGGTCGGGGGGCCATGGCTACACCTTC.

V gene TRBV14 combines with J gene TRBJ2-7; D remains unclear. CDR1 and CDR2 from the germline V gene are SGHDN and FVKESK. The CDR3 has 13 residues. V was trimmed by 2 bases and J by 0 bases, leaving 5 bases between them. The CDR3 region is CASSQPGSYEQYF. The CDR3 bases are TGTGCCAGCAGCCAACCCGGCTCCTACGAGCAGTACTTC.

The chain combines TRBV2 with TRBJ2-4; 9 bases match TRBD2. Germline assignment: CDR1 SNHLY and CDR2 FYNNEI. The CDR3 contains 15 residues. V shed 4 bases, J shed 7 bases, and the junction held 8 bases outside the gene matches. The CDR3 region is CASSGFAGGRNIQYF. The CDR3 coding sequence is TGTGCCAGCAGTGGATTCGCGGGGGGGAGGAACATTCAGTACTTC.

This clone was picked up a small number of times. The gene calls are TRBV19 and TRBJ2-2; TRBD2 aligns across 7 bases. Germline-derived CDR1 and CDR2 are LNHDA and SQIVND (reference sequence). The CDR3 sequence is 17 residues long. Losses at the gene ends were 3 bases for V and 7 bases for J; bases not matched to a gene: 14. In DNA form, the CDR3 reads TGTGCCAGTAGTATTAGGTGGGAGGGCCTGTCGGGCGGGGAGCTGTTTTTT. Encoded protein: CASSIRWEGLSGGELFF. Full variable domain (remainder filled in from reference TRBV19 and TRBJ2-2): DGGITQSPKYLFRKEGQNVTLSCEQNLNHDAMYWYRQDPGQGLRLIYYSQIVNDFQKGDIAEGYSVSREKKESFPLTVTSAQKNPTAFYLCASSIRWEGLSGGELFFGEGSRLTVL.